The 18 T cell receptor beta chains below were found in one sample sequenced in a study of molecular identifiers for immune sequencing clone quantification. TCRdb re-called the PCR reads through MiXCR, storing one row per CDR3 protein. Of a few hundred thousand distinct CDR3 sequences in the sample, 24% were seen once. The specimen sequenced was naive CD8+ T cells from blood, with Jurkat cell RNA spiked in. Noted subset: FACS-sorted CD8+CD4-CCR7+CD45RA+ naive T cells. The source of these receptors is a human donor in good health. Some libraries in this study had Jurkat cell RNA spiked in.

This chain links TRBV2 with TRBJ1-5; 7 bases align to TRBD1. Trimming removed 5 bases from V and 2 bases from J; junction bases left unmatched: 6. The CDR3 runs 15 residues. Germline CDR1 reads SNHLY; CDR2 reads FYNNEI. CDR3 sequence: CASSPQDRGNQPQHF. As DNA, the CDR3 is TGTGCCAGCAGTCCTCAAGACAGGGGCAATCAGCCCCAGCATTTT.

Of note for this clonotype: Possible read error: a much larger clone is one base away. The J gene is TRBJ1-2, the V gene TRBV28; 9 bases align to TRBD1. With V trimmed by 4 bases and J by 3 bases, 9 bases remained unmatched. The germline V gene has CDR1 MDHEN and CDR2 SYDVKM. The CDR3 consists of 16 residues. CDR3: CASSSYGDREDYGYTF. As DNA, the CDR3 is TGTGCCAGCAGTTCATATGGGGACAGGGAAGACTATGGCTACACCTTC.

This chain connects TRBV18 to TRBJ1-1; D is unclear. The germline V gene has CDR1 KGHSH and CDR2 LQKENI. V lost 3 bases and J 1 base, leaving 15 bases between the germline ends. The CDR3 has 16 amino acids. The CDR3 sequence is CASSPPNSPANTEAFF. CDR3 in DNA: TGTGCCAGCTCACCCCCTAATAGCCCGGCGAACACTGAAGCTTTCTTT.

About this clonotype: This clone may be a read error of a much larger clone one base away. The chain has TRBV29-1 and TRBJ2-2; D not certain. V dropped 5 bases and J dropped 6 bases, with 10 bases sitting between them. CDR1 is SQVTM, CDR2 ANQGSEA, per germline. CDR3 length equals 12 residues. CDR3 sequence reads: CSVPTPPGELFF. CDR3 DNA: TGCAGCGTTCCAACACCCCCCGGGGAGCTGTTTTTT.

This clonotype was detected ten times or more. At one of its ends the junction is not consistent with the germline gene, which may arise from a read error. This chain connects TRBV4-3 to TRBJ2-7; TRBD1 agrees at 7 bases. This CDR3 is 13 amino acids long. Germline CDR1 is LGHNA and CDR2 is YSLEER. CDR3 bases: TGTGCCAGCAGTCAGGACAGGTACTACGAGCAGTACTTC. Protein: CASSQDRYYEQYF.

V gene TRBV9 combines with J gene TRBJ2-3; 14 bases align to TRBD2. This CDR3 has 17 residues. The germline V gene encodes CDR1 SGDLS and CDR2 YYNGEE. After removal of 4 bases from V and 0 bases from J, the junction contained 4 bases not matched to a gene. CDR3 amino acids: CASSRGLAGASTDTQYF. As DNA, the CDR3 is TGTGCCAGCAGCAGGGGACTAGCGGGGGCGAGCACAGATACGCAGTATTTT.

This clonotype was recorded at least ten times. CDR3 in amino acids: CSARDDRESTDTQYF. The CDR3 region has the DNA TGCAGTGCTAGAGATGACAGGGAGAGCACAGATACGCAGTATTTT. The chain has TRBV20-1 and TRBJ2-3; 7 nucleotides agree with TRBD1. J was trimmed by 0 bases and V by 0 bases; bases with no gene match: 3. The CDR3 loop spans 15 amino acids. Germline lookup yields CDR1 DFQATT and CDR2 SNEGSKA (reference sequence).

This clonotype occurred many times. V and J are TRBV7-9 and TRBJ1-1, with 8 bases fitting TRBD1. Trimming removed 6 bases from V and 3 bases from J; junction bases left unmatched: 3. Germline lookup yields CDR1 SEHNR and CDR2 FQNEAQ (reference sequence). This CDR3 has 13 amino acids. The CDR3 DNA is TGTGCCAGCAGGCAGGGGGCAGACACTGAAGCTTTCTTT. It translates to CASRQGADTEAFF. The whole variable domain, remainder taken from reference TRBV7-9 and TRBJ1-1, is DTGVSQNPRHKITKRGQNVTFRCDPISEHNRLYWYRQTLGQGPEFLTYFQNEAQLEKSRLLSDRFSAERPKGSFSTLEIQRTEQGDSAMYLCASRQGADTEAFFGQGTRLTVV.

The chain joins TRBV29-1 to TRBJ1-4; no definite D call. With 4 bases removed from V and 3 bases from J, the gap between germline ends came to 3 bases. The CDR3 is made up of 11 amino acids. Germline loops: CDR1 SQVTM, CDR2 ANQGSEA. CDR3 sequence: CSVVANEKLFF. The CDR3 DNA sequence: TGCAGCGTTGTGGCTAATGAAAAACTGTTTTTT.

CDR3 sequence reads: CASSRYTGGFSNQPQHF. CDR3 DNA: TGTGCCAGTAGTAGATACACAGGGGGCTTTAGCAATCAGCCCCAGCATTTT. The chain links TRBV19 to TRBJ1-5; 9 nucleotides match TRBD1. V trimming: 4 bases; J trimming: 0 bases; junction bases outside the gene matches: 7. The CDR3 runs 17 residues. Germline values: CDR1 LNHDA, CDR2 SQIVND (reference sequence).

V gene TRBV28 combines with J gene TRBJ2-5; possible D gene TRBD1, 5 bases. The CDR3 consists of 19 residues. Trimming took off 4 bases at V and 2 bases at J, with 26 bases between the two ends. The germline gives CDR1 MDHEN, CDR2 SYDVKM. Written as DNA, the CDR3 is TGTGCCAGCAGTTCAACGTCGCTGACAACCCTCAGGGATCAAGAGACCCAGTACTTC. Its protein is CASSSTSLTTLRDQETQYF.

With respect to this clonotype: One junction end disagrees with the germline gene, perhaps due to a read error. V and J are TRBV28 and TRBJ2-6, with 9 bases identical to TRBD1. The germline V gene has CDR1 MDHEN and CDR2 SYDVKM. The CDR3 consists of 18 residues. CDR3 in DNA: TGTGCCAGCAGTTTTGTTGGACAGGGGACCTCTGGGGCCAGCGTCCTGACTTTC. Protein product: CASSFVGQGTSGASVLTF. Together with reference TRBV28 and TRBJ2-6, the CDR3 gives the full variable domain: DVKVTQSSRYLVKRTGEKVFLECVQDMDHENMFWYRQDPGLGLRLIYFSYDVKMKEKGDIPEGYSVSREKKERFSLILESASTNQTSMYLCASSFVGQGTSGASVLTFGAGSRLTVL.

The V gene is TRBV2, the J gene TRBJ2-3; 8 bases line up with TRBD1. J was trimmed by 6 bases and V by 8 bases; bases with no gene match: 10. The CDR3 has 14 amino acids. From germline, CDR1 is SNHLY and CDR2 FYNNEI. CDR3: CASEGPGGDDTQYF. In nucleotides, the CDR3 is TGTGCCAGCGAGGGTCCAGGGGGCGACGATACGCAGTATTTT.

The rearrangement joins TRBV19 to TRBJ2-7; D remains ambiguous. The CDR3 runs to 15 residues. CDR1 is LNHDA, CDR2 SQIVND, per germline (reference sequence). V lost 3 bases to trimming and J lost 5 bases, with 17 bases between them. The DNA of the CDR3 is TGTGCCAGTAGTATTGAAGCCGGTGCTCGGCACGAGCAGTACTTC. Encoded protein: CASSIEAGARHEQYF.

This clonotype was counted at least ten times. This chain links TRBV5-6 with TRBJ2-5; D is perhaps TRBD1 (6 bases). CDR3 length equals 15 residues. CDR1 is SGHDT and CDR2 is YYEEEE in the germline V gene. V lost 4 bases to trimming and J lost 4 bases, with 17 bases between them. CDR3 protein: CASSPAGVRGETQYF. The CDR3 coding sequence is TGTGCCAGCAGCCCGGCAGGGGTGAGGGGAGAGACCCAGTACTTC.

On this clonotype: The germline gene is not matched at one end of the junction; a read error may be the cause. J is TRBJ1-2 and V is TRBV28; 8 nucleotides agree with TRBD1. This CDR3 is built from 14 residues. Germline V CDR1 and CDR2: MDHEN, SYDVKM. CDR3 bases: TGTGCCAGCAGTTTCCTAGGACAGGGCTATGGCTGCACCTTC. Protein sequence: CASSFLGQGYGCTF.

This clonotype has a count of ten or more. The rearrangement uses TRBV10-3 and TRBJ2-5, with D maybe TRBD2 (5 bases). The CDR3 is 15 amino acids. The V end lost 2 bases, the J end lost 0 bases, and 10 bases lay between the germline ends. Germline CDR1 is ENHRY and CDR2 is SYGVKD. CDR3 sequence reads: CAISEPGSYQETQYF. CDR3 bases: TGTGCCATCAGTGAGCCGGGGTCGTACCAAGAGACCCAGTACTTC.

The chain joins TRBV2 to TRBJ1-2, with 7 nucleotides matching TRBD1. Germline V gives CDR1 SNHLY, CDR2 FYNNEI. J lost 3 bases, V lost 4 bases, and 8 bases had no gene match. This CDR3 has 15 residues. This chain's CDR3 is CASSAWTGSDYGYTF. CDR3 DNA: TGTGCCAGCAGTGCTTGGACAGGTTCTGACTATGGCTACACCTTC.